This is a list of T cell receptor beta chains from one sample in a study of T cells after yellow fever vaccination. From the 5' RACE reads, TCRdb called clonotypes with MiXCR, one entry per CDR3 protein. The sample has approximately 120,000 distinct CDR3 sequences, more than 6.5% seen once. Sequenced material: CD4+ T cells sorted from PBMCs, taken about 10 days after the first yellow fever vaccination. Receptor source: a young man who received the YFV17D yellow fever vaccine. Each CDR3 is given without its conserved first and last residue.

j_gene	v_gene	CDR3aa
TRBJ2-1	TRBV19	ASSIAPLPEQF
TRBJ1-1	TRBV5-6	ASSFQGTGYTEAF
TRBJ2-5	TRBV20-1	SATPGTSLETQY
TRBJ2-4	TRBV7-2	ASSSRQRNIQY
TRBJ1-1	TRBV5-1	ASSSQQGSGVEAF
TRBJ1-2	TRBV27	ASSPRGGGTWGYT
TRBJ1-1	TRBV12-3/TRBV12-4	ATSRGYTEAF
TRBJ2-5	TRBV3-1	ASSQGDQETQY
TRBJ1-2	TRBV20-1	SAPNMGGYT
TRBJ2-1	TRBV5-4	ASSPQGNNEQF
TRBJ2-2	TRBV3-1	ASSQEIWGTGELF
TRBJ2-4	TRBV20-1	SAREGAPNIQY
TRBJ1-1	TRBV5-1	ASSLLGPEMEAF
TRBJ2-5	TRBV5-1	ASSKTWAETQY
TRBJ1-2	TRBV5-1	ASSLDRNNPTDGYT
TRBJ1-5	TRBV20-1	ICWGSQGSNQPQH
TRBJ1-6	TRBV4-2	ASSQDDGPSPLH
TRBJ2-2	TRBV5-1	ASSKGAGELF
TRBJ2-3	TRBV7-2	ASSLYRGSTDTQY
TRBJ1-1	TRBV5-1	ASSFMDRTNTEDF
TRBJ2-1	TRBV5-6	AISPGILLQF
TRBJ2-3	TRBV18	ASSPRQGSGDTQY
TRBJ2-3	TRBV20-1	SARRQAETL
TRBJ2-3	TRBV24-1	ATSVTGTDNSDTQY
TRBJ2-5	TRBV5-1	ASTGGASGETQY
TRBJ2-1	TRBV6-5	ASSYEGINEQF
TRBJ1-3	TRBV20-1	SARGPGQVTNSGNTIY